Reported below is one TCR beta chain. The sample belongs to a study of T-cell memory formation after mild COVID-19. The CDR3 totals 15 residues. V lost 5 bases and J lost 6; bases outside the gene matches: 11. Germline values: CDR1 MNHEY, CDR2 SVGEGT. TCRdb used MiXCR to reprocess the 5' RACE reads, holding one entry per CDR3 protein. Here the sample spans about 410,000 distinct CDR3 sequences, less than 25% being singletons. V and J are TRBV6-2 or TRBV6-3 and TRBJ1-1; the match to TRBD1 covers 8 bases. The sequence was obtained from an adult woman who had mild COVID-19 (a few samples of this study predate the infection). Cell type and time point are not known. Material for sequencing was PBMCs or a T cell subset sorted from them (not recorded which). The CDR3: CASSPRTGINPEAFF. CDR3 nucleotide sequence: TGTGCCAGCAGTCCACGGACAGGGATCAACCCTGAAGCTTTCTTT.